These 17 T cell receptor beta chains were all obtained from the same sample, sequenced in a study of OX40 agonist ivuxolimab in advanced cancers. The library was built by means of the immunoSEQ multiplex PCR assay. TCRdb obtained this table from immuneACCESS and retained in-frame rearrangements with V and J assigned. These tables miss some clones; where compared with another copy, unresolved V genes account for less than half of the shortfall, and the remainder is unexplained. A total of 70,000 or so clones appear in this sample, roughly 84% of them only once. The leading ten clones occupy around 0.8% of the sample. Here the sequenced sample was CD4+ or CD8+ T cells sorted from blood, taken in a trial of the OX40 agonist ivuxolimab. Receptors were obtained from an adult with an advanced solid tumor such as melanoma, head and neck, liver or kidney cancer.

This chain joins TRBV10-3 and TRBJ2-3; the match to TRBD2 covers 9 bases. Germline trimming cut 2 bases from V and 5 bases from J; bases unmatched to any gene: 8. The CDR3 totals 16 residues. Germline V lookup: CDR1 ENHRY, CDR2 SYGVKD. CDR3 sequence reads: CAISETLAGVGDTQYF. CDR3 in DNA: TGTGCCATCAGTGAGACCTTAGCGGGGGTGGGAGATACGCAGTATTTT.

CDR3 residues: CASSPGLGASNQPQHF. CDR3 nucleotides: TGTGCCAGCAGCCCGGGGCTGGGGGCTAGCAATCAGCCCCAGCATTTT. The chain couples TRBV9 to TRBJ1-5; D might be TRBD1 (6 bases). The V and J ends lost 4 bases and 0 bases respectively, with 14 bases between them. The germline gives CDR1 SGDLS, CDR2 YYNGEE. The length of the CDR3 is 16 residues.

The V and J genes are TRBV19 and TRBJ2-1, with 10 bases aligning to TRBD2. CDR1 is LNHDA, CDR2 SQIVND, per germline (reference sequence). CDR3 size: 19 residues. V lost 5 bases, J lost 0 bases, and 13 bases stayed unmatched. CDR3 nucleotides: TGTGCCAGTAGTGGGAAACGCGGGGCTAGCGGGAGCTCCTACAATGAGCAGTTCTTC. Its protein product is CASSGKRGASGSSYNEQFF.

The table lists this clone with a few counts. The V call is TRBV20-1, the J call TRBJ1-1, with D uncertain. Germline V gene sequence: CDR1 DFQATT, CDR2 SNEGSKA (reference sequence). Deletions cut 3 bases from V and 1 base from J, with 3 bases between. CDR3 length: 11 residues. CDR3 protein: CSARENTEAFF. Here the CDR3 DNA reads TGCAGTGCTAGGGAGAACACTGAAGCTTTCTTT.

The rearrangement joins TRBV9 to TRBJ2-3; 8 nucleotides match TRBD1. V lost 1 base, J lost 2 bases, and 3 bases stayed unmatched. The CDR3 totals 15 residues. CDR1 is SGDLS, CDR2 YYNGEE, per germline. The CDR3 DNA is TGTGCCAGCAGCGTAAGGACAGGGAACACAGATACGCAGTATTTT. It codes for CASSVRTGNTDTQYF.

CDR3 residues: CSVEIQGDVYEQYF. The DNA for the CDR3 is TGCAGCGTTGAAATACAGGGGGATGTCTACGAGCAGTACTTC. The chain carries TRBV29-1 and TRBJ2-7, with 8 bases matching TRBD1. Trimming at V came to 2 bases and at J to 3 bases, leaving 6 bases not matched to a gene. Germline loops: CDR1 SQVTM, CDR2 ANQGSEA. The CDR3 has 14 residues.

The V gene is TRBV7-9, the J gene TRBJ2-2; D ambiguous. Germline CDR1 SEHNR, CDR2 FQNEAQ (reference sequence). The CDR3 length is 13 residues. Trimming shortened V by 2 bases and J by 5 bases, and 6 bases separated the two germline ends. The CDR3 DNA reads TGTGCCAGCAGCTTAAACCCAACCGGGGAGCTGTTTTTT. It yields the protein CASSLNPTGELFF.

The rearrangement joins TRBV19 to TRBJ2-1, with 13 bases identical to TRBD2. There are 15 residues in the CDR3. V was pared by 7 bases and J by 5 bases, with 5 bases of the junction left unmatched. Looked up from germline, CDR1 is LNHDA and CDR2 is SQIVND (reference sequence). This CDR3 is CASIKGTSGDNEQFF. The DNA of the CDR3 is TGTGCCAGTATTAAGGGGACTAGCGGGGACAATGAGCAGTTCTTC.

The V and J genes are TRBV4-3 and TRBJ1-1; perhaps TRBD1 as D (5 bases). This CDR3 region has 13 residues. V was pared by 5 bases and J by 4 bases, with 11 bases between. Germline loops: CDR1 LGHNA, CDR2 YSLEER. The CDR3 DNA is TGCGCCAGCAGCTCGCGGGGGGGCACTGAAGCTTTCTTT. Residues: CASSSRGGTEAFF.

This chain connects TRBV29-1 to TRBJ1-5; no clear D gene. Trimming stripped 7 bases from V and 7 bases from J, with 17 bases between. From germline, CDR1 is SQVTM and CDR2 ANQGSEA. The CDR3 runs to 13 residues. The CDR3 sequence is CSARLDTEQPQHF. The CDR3 nucleotides read TGCAGCGCTCGCCTAGATACAGAGCAGCCCCAGCATTTT.

The J gene is TRBJ2-3, the V gene TRBV7-6, with unresolved D. Germline V lookup: CDR1 SGHVS, CDR2 FNYEAQ. Trimming pared 5 bases from V and 1 base from J, leaving 10 bases between. There are 14 residues in the CDR3. CDR3 sequence: CASSPLRGTDTQYF. The CDR3 DNA reads TGTGCCAGCAGCCCTCTACGGGGCACAGATACGCAGTATTTT.

This chain uses TRBV11-3 with TRBJ2-1, with 11 bases matching TRBD2. The CDR3 loop spans 17 amino acids. J lost 3 bases, V lost 0 bases, and 4 bases had no gene match. Germline V gene lookup returns CDR1 SGHNT and CDR2 YENEEA. As DNA, the CDR3 is TGTGCCAGCAGCTTAGAATCCGGGACTAGCGGCTACAATGAGCAGTTCTTC. Its protein product is CASSLESGTSGYNEQFF.

The V and J genes are TRBV5-5 and TRBJ1-3, with 7 bases lining up with TRBD1. V was pared by 5 bases and J by 0 bases, with 8 bases of the junction left unmatched. The CDR3 is 16 residues long. Germline CDR1 reads SGHKS; CDR2 reads YYEKEE (reference sequence). The CDR3 sequence: CASRPTRGNSGNTIYF. The CDR3 nucleotides are TGTGCCAGCAGGCCGACCAGGGGGAACTCTGGAAACACCATATATTTT.

The V gene is TRBV4-3, the J gene TRBJ1-1; a weak D match, TRBD1 (5 bases). This CDR3 contains 15 residues. V dropped 0 bases and J dropped 2 bases, with 10 bases sitting between them. Germline loops: CDR1 LGHNA, CDR2 YSLEER. The CDR3 DNA reads TGCGCCAGCAGCCAAGATGTGGGGGGAAACACTGAAGCTTTCTTT. Protein product: CASSQDVGGNTEAFF.

This chain connects TRBV27 to TRBJ2-2, with D unresolved. Germline values: CDR1 MNHEY, CDR2 SMNVEV (reference sequence). The V end lost 5 bases, the J end lost 0 bases, and 4 bases lay between the germline ends. The CDR3 loop spans 13 amino acids. In DNA, the CDR3 is TGTGCCAGCAGTCCTTCGAACACCGGGGAGCTGTTTTTT. Translation: CASSPSNTGELFF.

The rearrangement joins TRBV11-1 to TRBJ2-2; no definite D call. Germline loops: CDR1 SGHAT, CDR2 FQDESV (reference sequence). The CDR3 is 11 residues long. Trimming took 2 bases from V and 7 from J, leaving 2 bases between them. The CDR3 loop reads CASSLSGELFF. The CDR3 bases are TGTGCCAGCAGCTTAAGCGGGGAGCTGTTTTTT.

The chain couples TRBV7-2 to TRBJ1-1, with unresolved D. Germline V lookup: CDR1 SGHTA, CDR2 FQGNSA. V was trimmed by 1 base and J by 2 bases, leaving 8 bases between them. The CDR3 has 14 residues. The CDR3 nucleotides read TGTGCCAGCAGCTTAGACGGGATAAACACTGAAGCTTTCTTT. Protein product: CASSLDGINTEAFF.